This T cell receptor (beta chain) originates from a study of T cells after yellow fever vaccination (dated by TCRdb to the late 2010s). Concerning the study at large: The SMART-Seq v4 Ultra Low Input RNA kit was used to prepare libraries from fractions with low cell numbers. Two healthy male donors, one aged 18 to 30 and one aged 30 to 39 years, were included in the cohort. Blood samples were taken at several timepoints before and after primary and secondary immunization, and bulk PBMC replicates and cell subsets were isolated. Bulk TCR alpha and beta repertoires were sequenced longitudinally to track T-cell clones before and after primary and booster YFV17D yellow fever vaccination.

What the study reported, not specific to this receptor: The secondary T-cell response was found to be weaker but faster than the primary response, with a peak reached on day 5 rather than on day 15. The study included only a couple of donors, which limits how far the findings can be generalized. Most clones expanded after primary vaccination (around 97% of CD4 and approximately 86% of CD8) were re-detected after the booster, suggesting that broad memory maintenance occurred. Computational filtering was required because FACS-sorted repertoires could contain abundant contaminating clonotypes from the bulk population. A small fraction of clonotypes showed up in both the CD4 and CD8 compartments, probably as a result of convergent recombination.

This sample's treatment or condition label indicates: live attenuated yellow fever vaccine strain. At each blood-draw timepoint, two biological replicates of bulk PBMCs were collected. PBMCs were isolated from peripheral blood using a standard Ficoll-Paque protocol. TriZol was used to extract RNA from bulk PBMCs, from CD4 and CD8 fractions, and from dextramer-positive and dextramer-negative fractions. Looking up the germline V gene (reference sequence) yields CDR1 SEHNR and CDR2 FQNEAQ. Between the V and J ends, shortened by 1 base and 9 bases respectively, the junction contains 13 bases. The CDR3 numbers 15 residues from cysteine through phenylalanine. The entry retains the CDR3 DNA only, 45 bases that are in frame from base 1. The sample holds a few counts of this clonotype. Its antigen is currently not known. It has no much larger one-base neighbor in the sample; base qualities were not kept. TCR cDNA was made using 5'RACE template switching, a step that added a universal primer site and unique molecular identifiers. Priming for cDNA synthesis came from both the TCR alpha and TCR beta constant segments. Library amplification involved two PCR steps, and the second step added sample barcodes and sequencing adapters. Sequencing of libraries was done on Illumina HiSeq 2500 (2x100 bp) or NovaSeq (2x150 bp). Per the authors' processing: MIGEC handled demultiplexing of reads and collapsing into UMI consensus sequences, while MiXCR performed V(D)J alignment. Vaccine-responding clonotypes were defined with edgeR using replicate PBMC samples, requiring FDR below 0.01 and a log2 fold change above 5 up to day 15. Each bulk clonotype was labeled CD4 or CD8 based on which sequenced repertoire, CD4 or CD8, contained the clonotype at higher abundance. TCRdb reanalyzed the raw reads on its own, using fastp at Q25 for trimming and MiXCR for clone calling, and kept in-frame beta chains. Identical CDR3 proteins give one entry, which carries the most common genes and DNA. These V and J calls rely on TCRdb rather than the paper's analysis. The sample table contains roughly 340,000 distinct CDR3 sequences; only one count was recorded for 8.7% of them. Approximately 19% of the sample is in the top ten clones.

Sample: PBMCs, taken on the day of the first yellow fever vaccination. This clonotype originated in a man in his late teens or twenties who received the YFV17D yellow fever vaccine. The chain couples TRBV7-9 to TRBJ1-6; TRBD1 might be the D gene, on 5 matching bases. The CDR3 protein sequence reads: CASSLVVGGSSPLHF. The nucleotides are TGTGCCAGCAGCTTAGTTGTCGGGGGTTCTTCACCCCTCCACTTT. This CDR3, with the reference TRBV7-9 and TRBJ1-6 proteins standing in past its ends, gives the full variable domain DTGVSQNPRHKITKRGQNVTFRCDPISEHNRLYWYRQTLGQGPEFLTYFQNEAQLEKSRLLSDRFSAERPKGSFSTLEIQRTEQGDSAMYLCASSLVVGGSSPLHFGNGTRLTVT.